The clone carrying this T cell receptor beta chain was recorded once. Its cognate antigen is unknown. Graves' hyperthyroidism without ophthalmopathy progression within 18 months was termed stable. On the basis of clinical symptoms, serum thyroxine and TRAb, thyroid ultrasound and orbital computed tomography, diagnoses were made. This sample is drawn from a study of T cells in Graves' hyperthyroidism and ophthalmopathy. The study, taken as a whole, reports: Model predictions of ophthalmopathy came a median around 6.5 months before onset.

This CDR3 has 18 residues. The V gene lost 5 bases and the J gene lost 2 bases, with 22 bases spanning the gap. Germline CDR1 reads MNHEY; CDR2 reads SMNVEV (reference sequence). Researchers took RNA transcripts and amplified the TCR beta CDR3 regions from them. Researchers ran a first-round RT-PCR on the TCR CDR3 using the HTBI primer set. TCRdb called the multiplex PCR reads again in MiXCR, with one record for every CDR3 protein. The repertoire includes 460,000 or so distinct CDR3 sequences, approximately 14% of them detected once, and roughly 17% sits in the top ten. The chain has TRBV27 and TRBJ2-4; D may be TRBD1 or TRBD2 (6 bases each). The specimen sequenced was blood. This sequence originates from a woman aged 18-35 years with Graves' hyperthyroidism. DNA of the CDR3: TGTGCCAGCAGTCCCCTGGACATCGGAGGGGGGCCCAAAAACATTCAGTACTTC. It translates to CASSPLDIGGGPKNIQYF.